These 17 T cell receptor beta chains originate from one sample sequenced in a study of esophageal squamous cell carcinoma under preoperative chemotherapy. One entry per CDR3 protein, called by TCRdb with MiXCR from the PCR reads. The repertoire consists of roughly 18,000 distinct CDR3 sequences, with more than 45% occurring once and the leading ten covering around 27%. Described time point: after preoperative PTX-NDP chemotherapy. This sample was obtained from a patient given preoperative chemotherapy. These receptors originate from a human donor with esophageal squamous cell carcinoma. The donor label of this sample is uncertain.

As for this clonotype: The junction departs from germline at one end; a sequencing error may be responsible. The chain carries TRBV7-3 and TRBJ2-3; weak D call: TRBD2 (5 bases). Germline V CDR1 and CDR2: SGHTA, FQGTGA. The CDR3 is 14 amino acids. CDR3 sequence (DNA): TGTGCGGGCAGAGCTAGCTCCGGCACAGATACGCAGTATTTC. Protein: CAGRASSGTDTQYF.

The chain combines TRBV6-1 with TRBJ2-5; 10 positions match TRBD2. The J call may be wrong; the DNA end is better matched by TRBJ2-1. This CDR3 is 16 amino acids long. CDR1 is MNHNS and CDR2 is SASEGT in the germline V gene. The CDR3 spells CASSELAGGSYNEQFF. The CDR3 DNA follows: TGTGCCAGCAGTGAGTTAGCGGGAGGTTCATACAATGAGCAGTTCTTC.

This clonotype was observed a few times. This clone may be a read error of a much larger clone one base away. V is TRBV12-3 or TRBV12-4 and J is TRBJ2-5; TRBD2 matches at 12 bases. The J call is doubtful: the DNA matches TRBJ2-1 better. This CDR3 is 14 amino acids long. The CDR3 coding sequence is TGTGCCAGCAGTTTACTAGCGGGAGGGTACGAGCAGTTCTTC. This sequence encodes CASSLLAGGYEQFF.

A few counts support this clonotype. This rearrangement joins TRBV11-3 to TRBJ2-3, with a possible D match to TRBD1 (5 bases). Per the germline V gene, CDR1 is SGHNT and CDR2 is YENEEA. The germline V and J ends were trimmed by 4 bases and 2 bases, with 13 bases remaining between them. This CDR3 is built from 15 residues. The CDR3 DNA reads as TGTGCCAGCAGCTCAAGGCAGGGTCCCACAGATACGCAGTATTTT. Translated: CASSSRQGPTDTQYF.

This clonotype was counted between two and nine times. A much larger clone sits a single nucleotide away, making a read error possible. The chain employs TRBV7-2 and TRBJ2-1; perhaps TRBD2 as D (5 bases). The CDR3 totals 14 residues. V gave up 1 base and J gave up 13 bases, with 17 bases separating them. Germline CDR1 reads SGHTA; CDR2 reads FQGNSA. CDR3 in DNA: TGTGCCAGCAGCTTAGGGGTTAGCGAGGGCACCCAGTTCTTC. This codes for CASSLGVSEGTQFF.

Regarding this clonotype: The CDR3 does not end in the conserved phenylalanine or tryptophan, so this is likely a read error. The chain employs TRBV7-2 and TRBJ2-1; 12 positions agree with TRBD2. Losses at the gene ends were 7 bases for V and 7 bases for J; bases not matched to a gene: 5. CDR3 length: 14 residues. Per germline, CDR1 SGHTA and CDR2 FQGNSA. In DNA, the CDR3 is TGTGCCAGCAAAGGACTAGCGGGAAGAAATGAGCAGTTCTCA. Its protein product is CASKGLAGRNEQFS.

The CDR3 bases are TGTGCCAACGGCCTTCTGAGCACCGAGACGCTGTTTTTT. Its translation: CANGLLSTETLFF. This chain links TRBV7-2 with TRBJ2-2; D unclear. The germline V gene encodes CDR1 SGHTA and CDR2 FQGNSA. The CDR3 is made up of 13 amino acids. V dropped 10 bases and J dropped 13 bases, with 22 bases sitting between them.

This clonotype was seen repeatedly, ten times or more. Possible read error: a much larger clone is one base away. This rearrangement joins TRBV7-2 to TRBJ2-1; D call uncertain. Germline V gene sequence: CDR1 SGHTA, CDR2 FQGNSA. The CDR3 extends over 15 amino acids. Trimming removed 5 bases from V and 10 bases from J, with 21 bases in between. CDR3: CASSHTPDLTYEQFF. As DNA, the CDR3 is TGTGCCAGCAGCCATACACCAGACTTAACCTACGAGCAGTTCTTC.

This chain connects TRBV12-3 or TRBV12-4 to TRBJ2-2; D remains unclear. CDR3 length: 15 residues. V lost 8 bases, J lost 0 bases, and 13 bases lay in between. Written as DNA, the CDR3 is TGTGCCAGCGCAAGGCTAACCGCGAACACCGGGGAGCTGTTTTTT. Its protein product is CASARLTANTGELFF.

This clonotype was observed a handful of times. The chain has TRBV7-2 and TRBJ2-5; 10 bases match TRBD2. V lost 0 bases and J lost 5; bases outside the gene matches: 6. Germline CDR1 and CDR2: SGHTA and FQGNSA. This CDR3 has 16 amino acids. The CDR3 DNA reads TGTGCCAGCAGCTTAGCGCAGAGCGGGGGGGCGGAGACCCAGTACTTC. It specifies CASSLAQSGGAETQYF. Using reference TRBV7-2 and TRBJ2-5 for the parts outside the CDR3, the full variable domain is GAGVSQSPSNKVTEKGKDVELRCDPISGHTALYWYRQSLGQGLEFLIYFQGNSAPDKSGLPSDRFSAERTGGSVSTLTIQRTQQEDSAVYLCASSLAQSGGAETQYFGPGTRLLVL.

CDR3 nucleotide sequence: TGTGCCAGCAGCTTAGTTCCCCGGGGGCCCTACAATGAGCAGTTCTTC. The encoded protein is CASSLVPRGPYNEQFF. V usage is TRBV11-2 and J usage is TRBJ2-1; TRBD1 or TRBD2 may be the D gene (6 bases each). The CDR3 length is 16 residues. V lost 1 base to trimming and J lost 2 bases, with 12 bases between them. Germline loops: CDR1 SGHAT, CDR2 FQNNGV.

Only a few counts were recorded for this clonotype. The V and J genes are TRBV7-8 and TRBJ2-1; 8 bases map to TRBD2. J was trimmed by 4 bases and V by 1 base; bases with no gene match: 3. This CDR3 is built from 15 residues. Germline-derived CDR1 and CDR2 are SGHVS and FQNEAQ. CDR3 nucleotides: TGTGCCAGCAGCTTAGTTCCGGGAGGGTACAATGAGCAGTTCTTC. This gives the protein CASSLVPGGYNEQFF.

This clonotype has ten or more counts. The V gene is TRBV7-2, the J gene TRBJ2-5; D may be TRBD2 (6 bases). CDR1 SGHTA and CDR2 FQGNSA come from the germline V gene. The CDR3 runs 15 residues. Deletions cut 4 bases from V and 5 bases from J, with 17 bases between. The CDR3 here is CASSYPAGLWETQYF. CDR3 DNA: TGTGCCAGCAGCTACCCCGCGGGATTGTGGGAGACCCAGTACTTC.

This clonotype has ten or more counts. V is TRBV27 and J is TRBJ2-3; no reliable D call. Germline CDR1 reads MNHEY; CDR2 reads SMNVEV (reference sequence). This CDR3 spans 13 amino acids. V lost 1 base and J 2 bases, leaving 4 bases between the germline ends. CDR3 amino acids: CASSLFHTDTQYF. CDR3 sequence (DNA): TGTGCCAGCAGTTTATTCCACACAGATACGCAGTATTTT.

The rearrangement joins TRBV27 to TRBJ2-3, with 8 bases that match TRBD2. V was clipped by 10 bases and J by 2 bases; unmatched bases: 14. The germline V gene has CDR1 MNHEY and CDR2 SMNVEV (reference sequence). The CDR3 consists of 16 residues. The CDR3 DNA reads TGTGCCACCAACGGGAGGGGCGGACGTGACACAGATACGCAGTATTTT. Amino acids: CATNGRGGRDTDTQYF.

V is TRBV5-1 and J is TRBJ2-1; the D gene is possibly TRBD2 (6 bases). The CDR3 is 15 residues long. V lost 4 bases to trimming and J lost 6 bases, with 17 bases between them. In germline, CDR1 is SGHRS, CDR2 YFSETQ. CDR3 loop: CASSPGFGGPNEQFF. The CDR3 coding sequence is TGCGCCAGCAGCCCAGGGTTCGGGGGACCCAATGAGCAGTTCTTC.

J is TRBJ2-5 and V is TRBV5-5; D is undetermined. Matching the DNA end better, TRBJ2-7 makes the J call doubtful. CDR3 size: 11 residues. Germline-derived CDR1 and CDR2 are SGHKS and YYEKEE (reference sequence). CDR3 sequence (DNA): TGTGCCAGCAGCTTGGCCTCCGAGCAGTACTTC. As protein: CASSLASEQYF.